The clone carrying this TCR beta chain occurred a few times. Other DNA sequences in this sample translate to the same CDR3. This sample was included in a study of blood T cell repertoires in COVID-19. At the level of the study: Sites across the United States, Italy and Spain contributed samples from acute and convalescent COVID-19. T cells, B-cell-depleted T cells, or PBMCs provided the cDNA or gDNA that served as material.

Original handling: Researchers report that nucleated cell counts were estimated from reference gene primer amplification. Produced via immunoSEQ multiplex PCR; TCRdb's table is partial and in-frame only. V and J calls and clone size are as listed in that table; D and trimming were resolved from the DNA. Here the sample spans around 280,000 clones, around 86% being singletons. Germline V gives CDR1 SGHAT, CDR2 FQNNGV. The CDR3 extends over 14 amino acids. V lost 5 bases and J 3 bases, leaving 14 bases between the germline ends. The V call is TRBV11-2, the J call TRBJ2-7, with a weak D call TRBD1 (5 bases). The material sequenced was peripheral blood. The receptor was isolated from a woman under 40 who had recovered from COVID-19. CDR3 region: CASSLGQGIYEQYF. CDR3 sequence (DNA): TGTGCCAGCAGCCTCGGGCAGGGTATCTACGAGCAGTACTTC.